The clone carrying this TCR beta chain was recorded many times. This record comes from a study of metastatic and nonmetastatic thyroid tumors. TCRdb reanalyzed the PCR reads via MiXCR. The sample records about 24,000 clones, around 20% being singletons. CDR3 length: 15 amino acids. Trimming cost V 1 base and J 0 bases, with 7 bases left between them. The germline V gene has CDR1 SGHVS and CDR2 FQNEAQ. Thyroid surgery took place with no prior treatment in any patient. This chain connects TRBV7-8 to TRBJ1-3, with D hard to call. The clonotype originates from a female donor with papillary thyroid cancer or a benign thyroid nodule (not recorded which). Some clones in this sample may be carry-over from other donors' samples. The sequencing input was blood. The CDR3: CASSLEAGSGNTIYF. The DNA of the CDR3 is TGTGCCAGCAGCTTAGAGGCAGGCTCTGGAAACACCATATATTTT.